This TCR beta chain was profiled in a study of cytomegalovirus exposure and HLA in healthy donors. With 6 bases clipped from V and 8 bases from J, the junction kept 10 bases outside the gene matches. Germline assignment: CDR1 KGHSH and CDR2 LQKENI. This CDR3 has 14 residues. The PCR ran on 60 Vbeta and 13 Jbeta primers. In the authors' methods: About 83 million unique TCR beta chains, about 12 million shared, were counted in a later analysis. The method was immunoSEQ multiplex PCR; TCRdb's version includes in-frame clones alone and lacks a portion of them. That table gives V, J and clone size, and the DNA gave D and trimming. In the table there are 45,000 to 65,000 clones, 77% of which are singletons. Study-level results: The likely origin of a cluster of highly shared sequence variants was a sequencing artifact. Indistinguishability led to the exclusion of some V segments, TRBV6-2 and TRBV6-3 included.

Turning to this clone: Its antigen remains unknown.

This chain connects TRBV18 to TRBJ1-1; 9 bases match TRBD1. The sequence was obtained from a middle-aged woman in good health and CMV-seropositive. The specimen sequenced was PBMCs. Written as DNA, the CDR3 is TGTGCCAGCTCTACCACGGGGACAGGGCGGGAAGCTTTCTTT. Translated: CASSTTGTGREAFF.